This paragraph reports one TCR beta chain. Its antigen is still unknown. The data derive from a study of graft-versus-host responses after intestinal transplantation. Study details: Isolated intestinal, liver-intestinal, or multivisceral transplants were what recipients had. Study conclusions and caveats: Peak levels of circulating GvH clones tracked with early post-transplant HvG declines.

Data came from immunoSEQ multiplex PCR; TCRdb stores just in-frame clones and leaves some out. The data contain about 98,000 clones, over 80% of them singletons. The trim removed 4 bases at V and 1 base at J, leaving 10 bases unmatched. There are 17 residues in the CDR3. Germline assignment: CDR1 SGHAT and CDR2 FQNNGV. Specimen: unstimulated CD8+ T cells sorted from spleen or lymph node cells, collected before intestinal transplant. This TCR was recovered from a human donor who received an intestinal transplant. The rearrangement uses TRBV11-2 and TRBJ1-1; 9 bases are shared with TRBD1. CDR3 sequence (DNA): TGTGCCAGCAGCTCCATTGGACAGGGGCGGACGAACACTGAAGCTTTCTTT. Translating gives CASSSIGQGRTNTEAFF.